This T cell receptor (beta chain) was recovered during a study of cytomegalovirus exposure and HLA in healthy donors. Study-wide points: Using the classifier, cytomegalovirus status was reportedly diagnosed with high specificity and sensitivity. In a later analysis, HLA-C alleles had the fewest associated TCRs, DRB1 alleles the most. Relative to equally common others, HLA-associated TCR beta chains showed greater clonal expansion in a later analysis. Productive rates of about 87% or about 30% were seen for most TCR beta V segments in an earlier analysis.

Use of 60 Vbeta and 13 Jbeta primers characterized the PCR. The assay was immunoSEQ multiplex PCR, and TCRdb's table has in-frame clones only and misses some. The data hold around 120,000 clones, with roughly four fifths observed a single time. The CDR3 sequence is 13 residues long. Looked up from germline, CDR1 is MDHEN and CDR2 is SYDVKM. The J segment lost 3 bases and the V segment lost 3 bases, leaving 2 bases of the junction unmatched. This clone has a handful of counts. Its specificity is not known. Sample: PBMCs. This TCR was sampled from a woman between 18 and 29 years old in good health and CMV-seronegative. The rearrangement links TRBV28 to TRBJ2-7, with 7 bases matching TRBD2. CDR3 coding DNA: TGTGCCAGCAGTTTCGGGGGGAGCTACGAGCAGTACTTC. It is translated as CASSFGGSYEQYF.